This T cell receptor beta chain was retrieved from a study of shared clonotypes between healthy human individuals. About the study: The plates for each donor numbered three CD4 naive, three CD4 memory, two CD8 naive and one CD8 memory. Study results and limitations: Rarefaction analysis demonstrated incomplete sorted-subset sequencing notwithstanding large depth. Naive subsets typically showed greater estimated richness than memory subsets. The four-donor shared clonotypes exceeded non-shared clonotypes in generation probability, with non-shared ones scoring lower.

Here immunoSEQ multiplex PCR was the method, and the copy in TCRdb shows in-frame clones only, minus some. This sample has millions of clones, with approximately 94% found just once. Naive CD8 cells were CD45RO-negative, positively selected for CCR7, excluding terminally differentiated effector memory CD45RA+ cells. Points on this clone: What it binds is unknown.

CDR1 and CDR2 from the germline V gene are SNHLY and FYNNEI. This CDR3 contains 15 residues. V was pared by 4 bases and J by 3 bases, with 13 bases between. The chain links TRBV2 to TRBJ1-5, with D possibly being TRBD1 (5 bases). This clonotype was sampled from a man between 18 and 35 years old in good health. The sample consisted of naive CD8+ T cells sorted from blood. CDR3 DNA: TGTGCCAGCAGTGCTTACACAGGTCACAATCAGCCCCAGCATTTT. Protein: CASSAYTGHNQPQHF.